Presented here are 7 T cell receptor beta chains from one specimen sequenced in a study of tumor and adjacent non-tumor tissue in lung cancer. The template was RNA from unsorted bulk tissue. This non-tumor lung sample came from over 3 cm beyond the tumor edge. Three rounds of nested PCR, following a modified ARM-PCR protocol, produced the TCRbeta library. TCRdb ran MiXCR on the multiplex PCR reads and lists one entry per CDR3 protein. Among about 100,000 distinct CDR3 sequences listed, roughly two thirds were seen once. Sequencing used distant non-tumor lung tissue. These receptors all come from a man aged 25 to 40 with non-small cell lung cancer.

Of note for this clonotype: A junction end diverges from the germline sequence, so it may reflect a read error. The V call is TRBV11-2, the J call TRBJ2-5; no reliable D call. Per germline, CDR1 SGHAT and CDR2 FQNNGV. This CDR3 region has 15 residues. CDR3 protein: CASKVISGAMKTQYF. The CDR3 DNA reads TGTGCAAGCAAGGTTATATCAGGAGCTATGAAGACCCAGTACTTC.

V gene TRBV11-3 combines with J gene TRBJ2-7, with D unresolved. The CDR3 runs 14 residues. Germline V CDR1 and CDR2: SGHNT, YENEEA. With 2 bases removed from V and 3 bases from J, the gap between germline ends came to 11 bases. Here the CDR3 DNA reads TGTGCCAGCAGCTTAACAGACTTCTTCTACGAGCAGTACTTC. It is translated as CASSLTDFFYEQYF.

This clonotype was seen a few times. Here the CDR3 reads CARTSPLHF. CDR3 nucleotide sequence: TGTGCCAGGACTTCACCCCTCCACTTT. The chain uses TRBV19 and TRBJ1-6; D uncertain. The CDR3 is 9 residues long. V lost 9 bases and J 9 bases, leaving 3 bases between the germline ends. Germline CDR1 reads LNHDA; CDR2 reads SQIVND (reference sequence).

Turning to this clonotype: A read error may account for a junction end that differs from germline. The CDR3 loop is CTSSLVKGGGARGDEQFF. CDR3 DNA sequence: TGTACCAGCAGTTTAGTAAAAGGTGGGGGGGCGCGGGGGGATGAGCAGTTCTTC. The genes are TRBV12-3 or TRBV12-4 and TRBJ2-1, with 8 bases fitting TRBD2. This CDR3 is 18 amino acids long.

This clonotype was seen just once. Compared with germline, one end of the junction differs, possibly owing to a read error. The rearrangement joins TRBV11-2 to TRBJ2-7, with a possible D match to TRBD1 (6 bases). Germline V lookup: CDR1 SGHAT, CDR2 FQNNGV. The CDR3 runs 15 residues. For the CDR3, the DNA is TGTGCCGGCAGCTCCCTGGGCGCGAGAGGGGGCGAGCAGTACTTC. It is translated as CAGSSLGARGGEQYF.

The chain combines TRBV20-1 with TRBJ2-1; perhaps TRBD1 as D (5 bases). V shed 5 bases and J shed 4 bases, with 15 bases lying between them. The CDR3 covers 14 residues. Germline values: CDR1 DFQATT, CDR2 SNEGSKA (reference sequence). The CDR3 is CSAGPCRDYNEQFF. CDR3 DNA: TGCAGTGCTGGACCTTGCAGGGATTACAATGAGCAGTTCTTC.

As concerns this clonotype: This may be a read error, as it is one base from a much larger clone. The rearrangement links TRBV20-1 to TRBJ2-1; 7 nucleotides agree with TRBD1. Germline CDR1 is DFQATT and CDR2 is SNEGSKA (reference sequence). The CDR3 has 13 residues. The chain's CDR3 is CSARPDRYSEQFF. The DNA of the CDR3 is TGCAGTGCTAGACCGGACAGGTACAGTGAGCAGTTCTTC.